This TCR beta chain stems from a study of siplizumab effects on memory and regulatory T cells. Study-level results: A mean of around 69% of mappable alloreactive CD4+ clones were Treg-derived with siplizumab, compared with 26.9% in controls. Only a minority of proliferating CD4+ or CD8+ clones had an assignable naive or memory phenotype, with roughly 75-95% lacking one. Naive T cells, seemingly more diverse than memory cells, seemed major alloresponse contributors. The study found that siplizumab significantly reduced alloreactive sequences traceable to unstimulated CD4+ memory cells.

The CDR3 extends over 15 amino acids. Germline V gene lookup returns CDR1 MNHNS and CDR2 SASEGT. The ends were cut back, 11 bases at V and 0 bases at J, with 18 bases in the middle. Comment on this clone: The antigen remains undetermined.

Generated by immunoSEQ multiplex PCR, the TCRdb table keeps only in-frame clones and is missing some. The sample records about 100,000 clones, around 90% being singletons. The receptor was isolated from a human donor in good health. This chain links TRBV6-1 with TRBJ2-3, with a tentative D call TRBD1 (6 bases). Sequenced: non-Treg CD4+ T cells sorted from blood. CDR3 residues: CAGRLGDTSTDTQYF. For the CDR3, the DNA is TGTGCCGGGCGCCTGGGGGACACTAGCACAGATACGCAGTATTTT.